The present TCR beta chain was sequenced within a study of blood T cells in healthy people across ages. Germline values: CDR1 MNHEY, CDR2 SMNVEV (reference sequence). There are 15 residues in the CDR3. Study-level points and caveats: As age increased, TCR beta diversity per million T cells fell in a roughly linear fashion. Researchers judged that diversity estimates from one million T cells fell short of true values. Samples with more naive T cells showed higher observed beta diversity.

A second 7 to 11 cycle PCR used barcoded and J-beta primers. A single record per CDR3 protein comes from TCRdb applying MiXCR to the 5' RACE reads. The profile shows 650,000 to 800,000 distinct CDR3 sequences, under 45% of them singletons. Worth noting for this clonotype: The target antigen is unknown. The junction and the germline gene differ at one end; a read error may be behind it.

The sequenced sample consisted of blood. The gene calls are TRBV27 and TRBJ1-2; 7 nucleotides align to TRBD1. This TCR was recovered from a man aged 60 to 75 in good health. CDR3 sequence: CAGSPIQGPNYGYTF. CDR3 sequence (DNA): TGTGCCGGCAGTCCAATACAGGGGCCTAACTATGGCTACACCTTC.